This TCR beta chain was obtained from a study of shared clonotypes between healthy human individuals. Sequencing was performed with immunoSEQ multiplex PCR; in TCRdb, only in-frame clones are kept and a portion is missing. The repertoire consists of some 380,000 clones, with about 97% occurring once and the leading ten covering around 0.29%. A note on this clone: One junction end disagrees with the germline gene, perhaps due to a read error.

CDR3 length: 16 residues. From germline, CDR1 is SGHRS and CDR2 YFSETQ. The rearrangement joins TRBV5-1 to TRBJ2-1; 8 nucleotides match TRBD2. Source material: memory CD8+ T cells sorted from blood. Subset defined: CD45RO+ cells pooled with CCR7-negative TemRA cells. The origin of this receptor is a young man in good health. The CDR3 DNA sequence: TGCGCCAGCAGCTTGGTTAGCGGGACTGCCTATAATGAGCAGTTCTTC. Protein sequence: CASSLVSGTAYNEQFF.